This T cell receptor (beta chain) appears in the sequencing data of a study of OX40 agonist ivuxolimab in advanced cancers. Context from the whole study: Ivuxolimab was a fully human IgG2 agonistic monoclonal antibody targeting the costimulatory receptor OX40 (CD134). Partial responses occurred in three dose-escalation patients: two with cutaneous melanoma and one with hepatocellular carcinoma. Prior anti-PD-1, anti-PD-L1 or anti-CTLA-4 therapy was permitted, and checkpoint inhibitors had been received by about 37% of dose-escalation patients. Intravenous ivuxolimab was administered to patients every 2 weeks at six dose levels: 0.01, 0.1, 0.3, 1.5, 3 and 10 mg/kg. Peripheral TCRbeta sequencing aimed to test whether ivuxolimab altered TCR sequence diversity and caused clonal T-cell expansion. The paper describes the monotherapy dose-escalation part (N ≈ 51 patients) of the phase I trial of ivuxolimab. Among the approximately 50 dose-escalation patients, 19 had hepatocellular carcinoma, 15 or so melanoma, 9 renal cell carcinoma and 9 head and neck cancer. In the dose-escalation cohort, approximately 83% of patients were male, and the mean age was 60 years with a range of roughly 20 to 79.

CDR1 MGHDK and CDR2 SYGVNS are derived from the germline V gene. V was cut back by 5 bases and J by 0 bases, leaving a gap of 7 bases between them. The CDR3 spans 14 residues, from the cysteine through the phenylalanine. Only the CDR3 part of the read is kept: 42 bases, read in frame from the first base. This clone showed up just once. Which antigen it targets is not known. One base away there is no much larger clone; base qualities are not given. Genomic DNA was extracted from sorted cells for sequencing of the TCRbeta CDR3 region. The immunoSEQ Assay was used to sequence the TCRbeta CDR3 regions. Entries here come from immuneACCESS through TCRdb and include only in-frame sequences with V and J called. Some clones fail to appear in such tables; in the studies checked, an unresolved V gene covers under half of the shortfall, and the cause of the remainder is unknown. This sample is represented by 70,000 to 95,000 clones; 84% of them were singletons. Of the sample, 5.5% to 7% falls within the top ten clones.

Patients with a history of autoimmune disease or receiving systemic immunosuppression were excluded from the trial. Peripheral blood for TCR sequencing was collected from all dose cohorts at baseline, on cycle 4 day 1, and on cycle 7 day 1. Samples were obtained from an open-label, multicenter, first-in-human phase I dose-escalation trial of ivuxolimab. Adults with locally advanced or metastatic melanoma, renal cell, hepatocellular, or head and neck squamous cell carcinoma were enrolled in the trial. Before TCR sequencing, CD4+ T cells and CD8+ T cells were sorted from peripheral blood as separate populations. What the work shows at the level of the full study, not this receptor alone: Low levels of normalized T-cell clonal expansion were also seen in some nonresponding patients. Which antigens the clonally expanded peripheral T cells were specific for was not determined. After ivuxolimab, more expanded clones were found on average in CD8+ T cells than in CD4+ T cells. Partial responders in the 0.1-3.0 mg/kg groups had among the lowest normalized peripheral clonal expansion, especially among CD8+ T cells. Clonal expansion of both CD4+ and CD8+ blood T cells was observed from baseline to week 6 at doses 0.1 to 3.0 mg/kg.

The chain is encoded by TRBV25-1 joined to TRBJ2-2; the D gene lacks a confident call. The TCR comes from an adult with an advanced solid tumor such as melanoma, head and neck, liver or kidney cancer. This specimen consisted of CD4+ or CD8+ T cells sorted from blood, obtained in a trial of the OX40 agonist ivuxolimab. The CDR3: CASSRLSNTGELFF. The sequenced DNA: TGTGCCAGCAGTCGCCTGTCGAACACCGGGGAGCTGTTTTTT.